This TCR beta chain appears in the sequencing data of a study of ipilimumab plus nivolumab after autologous stem cell transplantation. The data were produced by immunoSEQ multiplex PCR, yet TCRdb's version contains in-frame clones alone and is incomplete. The sample yields about 21,000 clones, 77% seen once. The CDR3 extends over 13 amino acids. Trimming took 0 bases from V and 10 from J, leaving 12 bases between them. CDR1 and CDR2 from the germline V gene are MNHEY and SVGAGI. This chain uses TRBV6-5 with TRBJ1-1; D is uncertain. Here the sequenced sample was PBMCs, taken in a trial of ipilimumab plus nivolumab as post-transplant consolidation. The source of this sequence is a male donor with diffuse large B-cell lymphoma. CDR3 protein: CASSYSEKARAFF. CDR3 coding DNA: TGTGCCAGCAGTTACTCCGAGAAGGCCCGAGCTTTCTTT.